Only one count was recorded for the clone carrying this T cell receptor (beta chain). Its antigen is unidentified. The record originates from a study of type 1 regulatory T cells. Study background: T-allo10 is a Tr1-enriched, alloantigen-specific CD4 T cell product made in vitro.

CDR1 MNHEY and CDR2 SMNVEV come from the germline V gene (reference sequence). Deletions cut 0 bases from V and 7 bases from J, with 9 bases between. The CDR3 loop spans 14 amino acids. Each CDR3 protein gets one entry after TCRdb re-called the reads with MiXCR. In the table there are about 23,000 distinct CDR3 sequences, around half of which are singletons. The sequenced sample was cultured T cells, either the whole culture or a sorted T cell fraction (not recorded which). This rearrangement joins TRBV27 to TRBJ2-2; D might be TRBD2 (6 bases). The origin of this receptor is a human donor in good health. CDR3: CASSLSWGVGELFF. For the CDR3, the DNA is TGTGCCAGCAGTTTATCGTGGGGGGTCGGGGAGCTGTTTTTT.